This TCR beta chain stems from a study of control samples from healthy donors and cancer patients (TCRdb year 2020). Comments on this clone: Its binding antigen is unknown. Nothing much larger sits one base from this clone, and base qualities are not available.

Library generation was performed with the immunoSEQ multiplex PCR assay. TCRdb limited this immuneACCESS table to in-frame rearrangements with V and J called. A share of clones is missing; checked studies link under half to unresolved V genes, and the rest is unexplained. Counted in this sample were around 150,000 clones; 70% to 90% of them appeared once. About 12% of the sample is taken by the ten largest. For CDR1 and CDR2, the germline V gene lists SGHDT and YYEEEE. Trimming costs V 1 base and J 7 bases, and their ends lie 2 bases apart. The CDR3, cysteine through phenylalanine, is 11 amino acids long. Only the CDR3 DNA stays, 33 bases, in frame from base 1.

Recombination joined TRBV5-6 with TRBJ2-2; the D gene cannot be resolved reliably. The sequence derives from a man under 40 in good health. The sample taken for sequencing was blood. The CDR3 region reads CASSLSGELFF. The nucleotides read TGTGCCAGCAGCTTGAGCGGGGAGCTGTTTTTT.